This TCR beta chain was sequenced for a study of shared clonotypes between healthy human individuals. Background on the study: Per donor, three plates held CD4 naive cells, three held CD4 memory, two held CD8 naive and one held CD8 memory.

As for this clone: Antigen unknown.

Method: immunoSEQ multiplex PCR; TCRdb's copy keeps in-frame clones and lacks some. The sample yields more than 2 million clones, 90% to 95% seen once. Study results and limitations: Clonotype sharing levels among donors were expected to vary with sequencing depth. Four donors had 5% to 6% of their naive CD4 clonotypes in common.

Trimming took off 7 bases at V and 8 bases at J, with 15 bases between the two ends. This CDR3 contains 12 residues. Germline CDR1 reads SGHDT; CDR2 reads YYEEEE. The chain has TRBV5-6 and TRBJ1-2; D ambiguous. Sequences were obtained from naive CD4+ T cells sorted from blood. The subset was: CD45RA+ positively selected. This clonotype originated in a man aged 18 to 30 in good health. CDR3 protein: CASARPGSGYTF. As DNA, the CDR3 is TGTGCCAGCGCCCGTCCCGGTAGCGGCTACACCTTC.